This T cell receptor beta chain appears in the sequencing data of a study of vaccination and CD4 T cells after COVID-19 (dated by TCRdb to 2021 to 2024). About the study as a whole: Every convalescent patient had a positive nasal swab PCR test for SARS-CoV-2, with mild disease in eight to ten patients and severe disease in one. In the convalescent cohort there were six males and four females, among whom were two Hispanic individuals, seven Caucasians, two Asians and one multiracial person. Participants got two doses of the Pfizer-BioNTech BNT162b2 vaccine (n=8) or two doses of the Moderna mRNA-1273 vaccine (n=2). Post-COVID blood samples were collected from convalescent patients a median of approximately 100 days after diagnosis, with a range of roughly 30 to 161 days. Post-vaccine blood samples were obtained a median of around 74 days after the second vaccine dose, with a range of roughly 12 to 250 days. Overlapping spike peptide pools from SARS-CoV-2 and from the common cold coronaviruses HCoV-NL63, HCoV-OC43 and HCoV-229E were used as culture stimuli. Control cultures received a CEFX viral epitope pool as the positive control, an HIV-1 Nef peptide pool as the negative control, or no peptide. In approximately eleven COVID-19 convalescent patients and a few infection-naive healthy vaccine recipients, the spike-specific CD4+ TCR repertoire before mRNA vaccination was compared with the repertoire after mRNA vaccination.

Libraries came from PCR. At the Johns Hopkins FTIC core, DNA from the cultured CD4+ T cells underwent TCR sequencing with the Oncomine TCR Beta short-read assay. Genomic DNA was extracted from the cultured CD4+ T cells with the QIAamp micro DNA kit. Oncomine TCR Beta libraries from cultured CD4+ T cells were pooled using unique dual indexes and sequenced on an Illumina iSeq 100. The study's processing was this. Non-productive sequences were removed, and CDR3s not starting with C, not ending with F or W, or shorter than 7 amino acids were discarded. Antigen-specific clonotypes were identified using the MANAFEST web application through comparison of peptide-stimulated wells with reference and other culture wells. Positive clones required FDR below 0.05, an odds ratio above 5, and productive frequency above 0.1% in at least two of three replicate wells. A clonotype was classed as cross-reactive if the clonotype showed significant expansion both in SARS-CoV-2 spike wells and in at least one common cold coronavirus spike condition. Using R version 3.6.1, CDR3 homology was evaluated through Levenshtein distances (stringdist) along with unrooted phylogenetic trees (ape). TCRdb applied fastp at Q25 and MiXCR to the public reads, then kept only in-frame beta chains. Rows matching on CDR3 protein sequence are summarized as one entry with the most common DNA and genes. The V and J calls shown here were made by TCRdb, not taken from the authors' results. This sample gives over 14,000 distinct CDR3 sequences in total; around half of them show up just once. The top ten constitute 7.8% of the sample.

What the work shows at the level of the full study, not this receptor alone: In convalescent patients, a median about 90% of post-vaccine SARS-CoV-2-reactive clones were detected only after vaccination, and vaccine-specific priming was suggested by this finding. Of the vaccine-specific clones in convalescent patients, 304 of 307, or nearly all, reacted only to SARS-CoV-2 spike and did not cross-react with common cold coronaviruses. An increase in the median number of SARS-CoV-2-reactive clonotypes from approximately 20 after infection to about 39 after vaccination was observed, but the change was not found to be significant. The study included relatively few convalescent patients and did not analyze early timepoints after natural infection.

V and J are truncated by 8 bases and 2 bases respectively, leaving an intervening sequence of 12 bases. From a lookup of the germline V gene, CDR1 and CDR2 are MNHNS and SASEGT. CDR3 length: 13 amino acids, cysteine to phenylalanine. Only the CDR3 part of the read is kept: 39 bases, read in frame from the first base. With respect to this clonotype: It has no known antigen specificity. Per-base qualities were not stored, and no clone one base away is much larger.

Reading the label with the study, this specimen's treatment or condition is: 10-day PBMC culture with coronavirus spike peptide pools or control peptides (ViraFEST assay). To expand antigen-specific T cells with peptide pools and then pick out the expanded clonotypes through TCR sequencing, the study relied on the ViraFEST assay. The convalescent patients' positive SARS-CoV-2 PCR tests were from March to December 2020, which was before the Alpha, Beta and Delta variants emerged in the United States. Each well held fewer than 2.5 million PBMCs cultured with roughly 10 ug/ml peptide pools in IMDM containing approximately 5% human AB serum and about 10 IU/ml IL-2. Half of the culture medium was replaced with fresh IL-2-containing medium on days 3 and 7. CD4+ T cells were isolated after roughly 10 days of culture through negative selection using the EasySep CD4+ T cell isolation kit. Ficoll-Paque Plus gradient centrifugation was used to isolate PBMCs from whole blood, and the isolated PBMCs were then either used fresh or cryopreserved at -140C. Culture conditions were generally each tested in triplicate wells.

The chain is encoded by TRBV6-1 joined to TRBJ1-2, with the identity of the D gene unclear. The source is a human donor who had recovered from COVID-19. Sequenced sample: CD4+ T cells from blood, cultured in vitro. The DNA sequence is as follows: TGTGCCAGCCGCGAATCAGTAAACTATGGCTACACCTTC. This yields the protein CASRESVNYGYTF.